A selection of T cell receptor beta chains follows, all from one sample in a study of cytomegalovirus exposure and HLA in healthy donors. Here immunoSEQ multiplex PCR was the method, and the copy in TCRdb shows in-frame clones only, minus some. The repertoire holds under 200,000 clones, with roughly 84% as singletons. Sequenced: PBMCs. These receptors were collected from a man aged 25-45 years in good health and CMV-seronegative. Each CDR3 is given with its conserved first and last residue. The order of the fields is CDR3 protein, CDR3 DNA, D gene, J gene, clone size, V gene. A D gene is named only where the DNA matches it firmly. Only part of the rows carry a size: once, few, many, or a class if the clone is expanded.

CDR3 protein: CTSSQDPRGPNTGELFF
CDR3 DNA: TGCACCAGCAGCCAAGACCCCAGGGGGCCGAACACCGGGGAGCTGTTTTTT
D gene: NA
J gene: TRBJ2-2
clone size: NA
V gene: TRBV1

CDR3 protein: CAITTGAYNSPLHF
CDR3 DNA: TGTGCCATCACGACAGGGGCCTATAATTCACCCCTCCACTTT
D gene: TRBD1
J gene: TRBJ1-6
clone size: NA
V gene: TRBV28

CDR3 protein: CASSHLGSQGVYGYTF
CDR3 DNA: TGTGCCAGCAGCCACCTTGGGTCACAGGGGGTCTATGGCTACACCTTC
D gene: TRBD1
J gene: TRBJ1-2
clone size: NA
V gene: TRBV25-1

CDR3 protein: CASSLPDRGNEQFF
CDR3 DNA: TGCGCCAGCAGCCTCCCGGACAGGGGAAATGAGCAGTTCTTC
D gene: TRBD1
J gene: TRBJ2-1
clone size: NA
V gene: TRBV5-1

CDR3 protein: CAWRSSYNEQFF
CDR3 DNA: TGTGCCTGGAGATCGAGCTACAATGAGCAGTTCTTC
D gene: NA
J gene: TRBJ2-1
clone size: NA
V gene: TRBV30

CDR3 protein: CASSLVVSTDTQYF
CDR3 DNA: TGTGCCAGCAGCTTAGTCGTCAGCACAGATACGCAGTATTTT
D gene: NA
J gene: TRBJ2-3
clone size: NA
V gene: TRBV7-9

CDR3 protein: CASSKDREGNQPQHF
CDR3 DNA: TGTGCCAGTAGTAAGGACAGGGAGGGCAATCAGCCCCAGCATTTT
D gene: TRBD1
J gene: TRBJ1-5
clone size: once
V gene: TRBV19

CDR3 protein: CASRVLAQNTGELFF
CDR3 DNA: TGTGCCAGTAGAGTACTAGCGCAGAACACCGGGGAGCTGTTTTTT
D gene: TRBD2
J gene: TRBJ2-2
clone size: NA
V gene: TRBV19

CDR3 protein: CASSQYRGDICLEQYF
CDR3 DNA: TGCGCCAGCAGTCAATATCGGGGGGACATTTGCTTAGAGCAGTACTTC
D gene: NA
J gene: TRBJ2-7
clone size: NA
V gene: TRBV23-1

CDR3 protein: CASSPVRGRSGANVLTF
CDR3 DNA: TGTGCCAGCTCACCAGTCAGGGGCCGCTCTGGGGCCAACGTCCTGACTTTC
D gene: NA
J gene: TRBJ2-6
clone size: NA
V gene: TRBV18

CDR3 protein: CASSLVPGEKLFF
CDR3 DNA: TGTGCCAGCAGCTTAGTCCCAGGGGAAAAACTGTTTTTT
D gene: NA
J gene: TRBJ1-4
clone size: few
V gene: TRBV7-7

CDR3 protein: CAWQAGADSPLHF
CDR3 DNA: TGTGCCTGGCAGGCGGGGGCTGATTCACCCCTCCACTTT
D gene: NA
J gene: TRBJ1-6
clone size: NA
V gene: TRBV30

CDR3 protein: CASSYGTAENTEAFF
CDR3 DNA: TGTGCCAGCAGCTATGGGACAGCAGAGAACACTGAAGCTTTCTTT
D gene: TRBD1
J gene: TRBJ1-1
clone size: NA
V gene: TRBV7-6

CDR3 protein: CATSRRGNEYQPQHF
CDR3 DNA: TGTGCCACCAGCAGACGGGGAAATGAATATCAGCCCCAGCATTTT
D gene: NA
J gene: TRBJ1-5
clone size: few
V gene: TRBV15

CDR3 protein: CASSRDGSLYGYTF
CDR3 DNA: TGTGCCAGTAGTCGTGACGGGTCCTTATATGGCTACACCTTC
D gene: NA
J gene: TRBJ1-2
clone size: few
V gene: TRBV19

CDR3 protein: CASSLAEGGAYEQFF
CDR3 DNA: TGTGCCAGCAGTCTCGCGGAGGGCGGGGCCTATGAGCAGTTCTTC
D gene: NA
J gene: TRBJ2-1
clone size: NA
V gene: TRBV28

CDR3 protein: CATSIKAGGADTQYF
CDR3 DNA: TGTGCCACCAGCATCAAAGCGGGGGGGGCAGATACGCAGTATTTT
D gene: TRBD2
J gene: TRBJ2-3
clone size: NA
V gene: TRBV15

CDR3 protein: CASSPIGTVSGANVLTF
CDR3 DNA: TGTGCCAGCAGCCCAATCGGGACAGTCTCTGGGGCCAACGTCCTGACTTTC
D gene: TRBD1
J gene: TRBJ2-6
clone size: NA
V gene: TRBV7-2

CDR3 protein: CASRRGTSPIF
CDR3 DNA: TGTGCCAGCAGAAGAGGGACTAGCCCAATCTTC
D gene: TRBD2
J gene: TRBJ2-7
clone size: NA
V gene: TRBV28

CDR3 protein: CASSPGTHTDTQYF
CDR3 DNA: TGTGCCAGCAGCCCCGGGACACACACAGATACGCAGTATTTT
D gene: NA
J gene: TRBJ2-3
clone size: NA
V gene: TRBV7-3

CDR3 protein: CASRAVSQETQYF
CDR3 DNA: TGTGCCAGCAGGGCAGTATCCCAAGAGACCCAGTACTTC
D gene: NA
J gene: TRBJ2-5
clone size: NA
V gene: TRBV6-1

CDR3 protein: CASSPSQGELHYEQYF
CDR3 DNA: TGCGCCAGCAGCCCCTCCCAGGGGGAACTTCACTACGAGCAGTACTTC
D gene: TRBD1
J gene: TRBJ2-7
clone size: NA
V gene: TRBV5-1

CDR3 protein: CASSFPGQGKETQYF
CDR3 DNA: TGTGCCAGCAGTTTCCCCGGACAGGGGAAAGAGACCCAGTACTTC
D gene: TRBD1
J gene: TRBJ2-5
clone size: once
V gene: TRBV28

CDR3 protein: CASSRDKARETQYF
CDR3 DNA: TGTGCCAGTAGTAGGGACAAAGCCCGGGAGACCCAGTACTTC
D gene: NA
J gene: TRBJ2-5
clone size: NA
V gene: TRBV19

CDR3 protein: CASSQDMLAGNEQFF
CDR3 DNA: TGTGCCAGCAGCCAAGATATGCTAGCGGGGAATGAGCAGTTCTTC
D gene: TRBD2
J gene: TRBJ2-1
clone size: NA
V gene: TRBV4-2

CDR3 protein: CASRSYRDRNEKLFF
CDR3 DNA: TGTGCCAGCAGGTCCTACCGGGACAGGAATGAAAAACTGTTTTTT
D gene: TRBD1
J gene: TRBJ1-4
clone size: few
V gene: TRBV6-5

CDR3 protein: CASSRTGGMNTEAFF
CDR3 DNA: TGTGCCAGCAGCAGGACAGGGGGAATGAACACTGAAGCTTTCTTT
D gene: TRBD1
J gene: TRBJ1-1
clone size: NA
V gene: TRBV5-4

CDR3 protein: CASSVGGSYNSPLHF
CDR3 DNA: TGTGCCAGCTCCGTCGGGGGCTCCTATAATTCACCCCTCCACTTT
D gene: NA
J gene: TRBJ1-6
clone size: NA
V gene: TRBV18

CDR3 protein: CASSQDLVGRSYNEQFF
CDR3 DNA: TGTGCCAGCAGCCAAGATTTGGTGGGCCGATCCTACAATGAGCAGTTCTTC
D gene: NA
J gene: TRBJ2-1
clone size: NA
V gene: TRBV4-2

CDR3 protein: CASSQGTSGRSTDTQYF
CDR3 DNA: TGTGCCAGCAGCCAAGGGACTAGCGGGAGAAGCACAGATACGCAGTATTTT
D gene: TRBD2
J gene: TRBJ2-3
clone size: NA
V gene: TRBV4-2

CDR3 protein: CASSVTGHAGELFF
CDR3 DNA: TGTGCCAGCAGCGTCACAGGGCACGCCGGGGAGCTGTTTTTT
D gene: NA
J gene: TRBJ2-2
clone size: few
V gene: TRBV9

CDR3 protein: CASSPSGLAGVNEQFF
CDR3 DNA: TGTGCCAGCAGCCCATCGGGACTAGCGGGAGTTAATGAGCAGTTCTTC
D gene: TRBD2
J gene: TRBJ2-1
clone size: NA
V gene: TRBV7-6

CDR3 protein: CASSGRSGMNEQFF
CDR3 DNA: TGTGCCAGCTCAGGTCGTAGCGGGATGAATGAGCAGTTCTTC
D gene: TRBD2
J gene: TRBJ2-1
clone size: NA
V gene: TRBV18

CDR3 protein: CASSPGQGRGTGELFF
CDR3 DNA: TGTGCCAGCAGCCCGGGACAGGGAAGGGGCACCGGGGAGCTGTTTTTT
D gene: TRBD1
J gene: TRBJ2-2
clone size: few
V gene: TRBV5-4

CDR3 protein: CASSPLIDPGELFF
CDR3 DNA: TGTGCCAGCAGCCCCCTAATAGATCCCGGGGAGCTGTTTTTT
D gene: NA
J gene: TRBJ2-2
clone size: few
V gene: TRBV14

CDR3 protein: CASSLGQGVSGNTIYF
CDR3 DNA: TGCGCCAGCAGCTTGGGTCAGGGGGTCTCTGGAAACACCATATATTTT
D gene: TRBD1
J gene: TRBJ1-3
clone size: NA
V gene: TRBV5-1

CDR3 protein: CASSYQRGAETQYF
CDR3 DNA: TGTGCCAGCAGCTACCAGCGGGGGGCGGAGACCCAGTACTTC
D gene: TRBD2
J gene: TRBJ2-5
clone size: NA
V gene: TRBV7-6

CDR3 protein: CASSLETGWATEAFF
CDR3 DNA: TGCGCCAGCAGCTTGGAAACAGGGTGGGCTACTGAAGCTTTCTTT
D gene: NA
J gene: TRBJ1-1
clone size: many
V gene: TRBV5-1

CDR3 protein: CASSLGTGHAETQYF
CDR3 DNA: TGTGCCAGCAGCTTAGGGACAGGGCATGCTGAGACCCAGTACTTC
D gene: TRBD1
J gene: TRBJ2-5
clone size: NA
V gene: TRBV7-6

CDR3 protein: CASSSGWGGEKLFF
CDR3 DNA: TGTGCCAGCAGTTCAGGGTGGGGGGGTGAAAAACTGTTTTTT
D gene: NA
J gene: TRBJ1-4
clone size: NA
V gene: TRBV28

CDR3 protein: CASSIRQDDYNEQFF
CDR3 DNA: TGTGCCAGTAGTATACGGCAGGATGACTACAATGAGCAGTTCTTC
D gene: NA
J gene: TRBJ2-1
clone size: NA
V gene: TRBV19

CDR3 protein: CASSQDLQGTQPQHF
CDR3 DNA: TGCGCCAGCAGCCAAGATTTACAGGGCACTCAGCCCCAGCATTTT
D gene: NA
J gene: TRBJ1-5
clone size: few
V gene: TRBV4-3

CDR3 protein: CAWSDRGTEAFF
CDR3 DNA: TGTGCCTGGTCCGACAGGGGAACTGAAGCTTTCTTT
D gene: TRBD1
J gene: TRBJ1-1
clone size: NA
V gene: TRBV30

CDR3 protein: CASSIVLAEHTGELFF
CDR3 DNA: TGTGCCAGTAGTATAGTACTAGCCGAACACACCGGGGAGCTGTTTTTT
D gene: NA
J gene: TRBJ2-2
clone size: few
V gene: TRBV19

CDR3 protein: CASSFGRLAGHYEQYF
CDR3 DNA: TGTGCCAGCAGCTTCGGAAGACTAGCGGGCCACTACGAGCAGTACTTC
D gene: TRBD2
J gene: TRBJ2-7
clone size: NA
V gene: TRBV13